This T cell receptor beta chain was captured by sequencing in a study of regulatory T cells in long-lasting Graves disease. Time point reported: newly diagnosed GD, antithyroid drugs for less than 3 months. The TCR library was made from RNA that had been extracted from PBMCs in TRIzol. This clonotype was detected a few times. Through Arm-PCR of CDR3 regions and iRepertoire HTBI primers, TCR beta libraries were built. From the multiplex PCR reads, TCRdb called clonotypes with MiXCR, one entry per CDR3 protein. The sample yields 360,000 or so distinct CDR3 sequences, over 15% seen once. The sample also formed part of further work on T cells in Graves' hyperthyroidism and ophthalmopathy.

The source is a man aged 40-50 years with Graves disease. The source was peripheral blood mononuclear cells (PBMCs), collected at new diagnosis, from a patient treated with antithyroid drugs.

The CDR3 DNA follows: TGTGCCAGCAGCTTATTGCGGTCAGAGACCCAGTACTTC. It specifies CASSLLRSETQYF. The rearrangement links TRBV7-8 to TRBJ2-5; D unclear. The CDR3 has 13 residues. Trimming pared 2 bases from V and 4 bases from J, leaving 8 bases between. Germline CDR1 is SGHVS and CDR2 is FQNEAQ.